The rows below give T cell receptor beta chains drawn from one sample of a study of regulatory T cells in long-lasting Graves disease. TCRdb fed the multiplex PCR reads into MiXCR, producing one record per CDR3 protein. There are about 460,000 distinct CDR3 sequences in the sample; 22% occur only once, and about an eighth lies in the top ten. The specimen comprised peripheral blood mononuclear cells (PBMCs), sampled when the disease was refractory, from a patient treated with antithyroid drugs. Receptors originate from a female donor with Graves disease. Each CDR3 is given with its conserved first and last residue. The order of the fields is clone size, J gene, V gene, D gene, CDR3 DNA, CDR3 protein. The D gene is left open where the match is weak. Only some rows state a clone size, as once, few, many or a class for expanded clones.

clone size: NA
J gene: TRBJ2-7
V gene: TRBV11-3
D gene: NA
CDR3 DNA: TGTGCCAGCGAAAATAGCGGTAGCTCCTACGAGCAGTACTTC
CDR3 protein: CASENSGSSYEQYF

clone size: NA
J gene: TRBJ2-3
V gene: TRBV7-9
D gene: NA
CDR3 DNA: TGTGCCAGCAGCCCCACGTCCCCTTCGAGCCCAGATACGCAGTATTTT
CDR3 protein: CASSPTSPSSPDTQYF

clone size: NA
J gene: TRBJ2-4
V gene: TRBV15
D gene: TRBD1
CDR3 DNA: TGTGCCACCGCACTCGGACAGGGGGCCGTTGGAAACATTCAGTACTTC
CDR3 protein: CATALGQGAVGNIQYF

clone size: many
J gene: TRBJ2-6
V gene: TRBV28
D gene: NA
CDR3 DNA: TGTGCCAGCAGTTCCCCAGGGTCCGGGGCCAACGTCCTGACTTTC
CDR3 protein: CASSSPGSGANVLTF

clone size: many
J gene: TRBJ1-1
V gene: TRBV6-2/TRBV6-3
D gene: NA
CDR3 DNA: TGTGCCAGCAGTTACTGGGTCGGGGGTGAAGCTTTCTTT
CDR3 protein: CASSYWVGGEAFF

clone size: NA
J gene: TRBJ2-1
V gene: TRBV18
D gene: NA
CDR3 DNA: TGTGCCAGCTCAAGATCACCCCAGGGAGACAATGAGCAGTTCTTC
CDR3 protein: CASSRSPQGDNEQFF

clone size: many
J gene: TRBJ2-7
V gene: TRBV7-2
D gene: TRBD2
CDR3 DNA: TGTGCCAGCAGCTGGGGACTAGCGGGAGTTGTCGAGCAGTACTTC
CDR3 protein: CASSWGLAGVVEQYF

clone size: few
J gene: TRBJ2-2
V gene: TRBV28
D gene: TRBD1
CDR3 DNA: TGTGCCAGCAGTTTCGTACAGGGGCCACGATCGAACACCGGGGAGCTGTTTTTT
CDR3 protein: CASSFVQGPRSNTGELFF

clone size: NA
J gene: TRBJ1-1
V gene: TRBV5-1
D gene: TRBD1
CDR3 DNA: TGCGCCAGCAGCTGGACTCCGGGACAGGGGGCGGCGGGAGCTTTCTTT
CDR3 protein: CASSWTPGQGAAGAFF

clone size: NA
J gene: TRBJ1-2
V gene: TRBV7-9
D gene: NA
CDR3 DNA: TGTGCCAGCAGAGGGTTTGGCTACACCTTC
CDR3 protein: CASRGFGYTF

clone size: NA
J gene: TRBJ1-1
V gene: TRBV6-1
D gene: TRBD1
CDR3 DNA: TGTGTCAGCAGGTTGACAGGGGGCGGCGCTGAAGCTTTCTTT
CDR3 protein: CVSRLTGGGAEAFF

clone size: NA
J gene: TRBJ1-6
V gene: TRBV18
D gene: NA
CDR3 DNA: TGTGCCAGCTCACCGGCCCTACGGGACCCCTCGCCCCTCCACTTT
CDR3 protein: CASSPALRDPSPLHF

clone size: many
J gene: TRBJ2-5
V gene: TRBV12-3/TRBV12-4
D gene: TRBD2
CDR3 DNA: TGTGCCAGCAGGAATCCGGGACTAGCGGGAGGGCCCCAGTACTTC
CDR3 protein: CASRNPGLAGGPQYF

clone size: many
J gene: TRBJ1-5
V gene: TRBV27
D gene: NA
CDR3 DNA: TGTGCCAGCAGTTTATCCGCCTGGGGCGGTCAGCCCCAGCATTTT
CDR3 protein: CASSLSAWGGQPQHF

clone size: many
J gene: TRBJ2-7
V gene: TRBV11-2
D gene: NA
CDR3 DNA: TGTGCCAGCAGCCTCTCGAGGGGTGAGCAGTACTTC
CDR3 protein: CASSLSRGEQYF

clone size: NA
J gene: TRBJ2-5
V gene: TRBV20-1
D gene: TRBD2
CDR3 DNA: TGCAGTGCTAGGGGACTAGCGGGAGAAGAGACCCAGTACTTC
CDR3 protein: CSARGLAGEETQYF

clone size: NA
J gene: TRBJ1-4
V gene: TRBV7-9
D gene: NA
CDR3 DNA: TGTGCCAGCGAACGGGGAGGGGATGAAAAACTGTTTTTT
CDR3 protein: CASERGGDEKLFF

clone size: few
J gene: TRBJ1-5
V gene: TRBV5-1
D gene: NA
CDR3 DNA: TGCGCCAGCAGTTGGGACCCAGGGAGCAATCAGCCCCAGCATTTT
CDR3 protein: CASSWDPGSNQPQHF

clone size: NA
J gene: TRBJ2-5
V gene: TRBV10-3
D gene: NA
CDR3 DNA: TGTGCCATCAGTGAGTCGAGAGGGGGCCAAGAGACCCAGTACTTC
CDR3 protein: CAISESRGGQETQYF

clone size: many
J gene: TRBJ1-2
V gene: TRBV28
D gene: NA
CDR3 DNA: TGTGCCAGCAGCTACCCGGCCACCGGGGGCTACACCTTC
CDR3 protein: CASSYPATGGYTF

clone size: NA
J gene: TRBJ1-4
V gene: TRBV7-9
D gene: NA
CDR3 DNA: TGTGCCAGCAGCTTAGAGCAGGAAAAACTGTTTTTT
CDR3 protein: CASSLEQEKLFF

clone size: many
J gene: TRBJ2-5
V gene: TRBV6-5
D gene: TRBD1
CDR3 DNA: TGTGCCAGCAGTTACTCTTCCGGGACAGGGGGGGAAAAGACCCAGTACTTC
CDR3 protein: CASSYSSGTGGEKTQYF

clone size: NA
J gene: TRBJ1-5
V gene: TRBV7-8
D gene: NA
CDR3 DNA: TGTGCCAGCAGCGTGGAGGACAGTAGCAATCAGCCCCAGCATTTT
CDR3 protein: CASSVEDSSNQPQHF

clone size: once
J gene: TRBJ2-7
V gene: TRBV15
D gene: NA
CDR3 DNA: TGTGCCACCAGCACCTGGGGCAGCACCTACGAGCAGTACTTC
CDR3 protein: CATSTWGSTYEQYF

clone size: NA
J gene: TRBJ2-7
V gene: TRBV9
D gene: TRBD1
CDR3 DNA: TGTGCCAGCAGCGCTAACCGACAGGGTGGAGAGCAGTACTTC
CDR3 protein: CASSANRQGGEQYF

clone size: many
J gene: TRBJ2-5
V gene: TRBV7-3
D gene: TRBD1
CDR3 DNA: TGTGCCAGCAGTCCGGGACAGGGAGGTCGTCGGGAGACCCAGTACTTC
CDR3 protein: CASSPGQGGRRETQYF

clone size: many
J gene: TRBJ2-7
V gene: TRBV11-2
D gene: TRBD2
CDR3 DNA: TGTGCCAGCAGGCTTCGGGGCGGGAGGGTTTACGAGCAGTACTTC
CDR3 protein: CASRLRGGRVYEQYF

clone size: few
J gene: TRBJ1-1
V gene: TRBV10-3
D gene: NA
CDR3 DNA: TGTGCCAGCAGTGAAGCTCGTGTGAACACTGAAGCTTTCTTT
CDR3 protein: CASSEARVNTEAFF

clone size: NA
J gene: TRBJ2-7
V gene: TRBV7-2
D gene: TRBD2
CDR3 DNA: TGTGCCAGCAGCTTAGATTTTAGCGGGGGGTTCGGAGAGCAGTACTTC
CDR3 protein: CASSLDFSGGFGEQYF

clone size: NA
J gene: TRBJ2-2
V gene: TRBV7-2
D gene: TRBD1
CDR3 DNA: TGTGCCAGCAGCCCAGGGGGGACAGGGTTCGCGAACACCGGGGAGCTGTTTTTT
CDR3 protein: CASSPGGTGFANTGELFF

clone size: few
J gene: TRBJ2-6
V gene: TRBV20-1
D gene: NA
CDR3 DNA: TGCAGTGCTTCGCGACGAAGGGGCCCAGACTCTGGGGCCAACGTCCTGACTTTC
CDR3 protein: CSASRRRGPDSGANVLTF

clone size: many
J gene: TRBJ1-2
V gene: TRBV3-1
D gene: NA
CDR3 DNA: TGTGCCAGCAGCCAAGATGTATACGGCTACACCTTC
CDR3 protein: CASSQDVYGYTF

clone size: few
J gene: TRBJ1-5
V gene: TRBV7-2
D gene: NA
CDR3 DNA: TGTGCCAGCAGCTTAAACCCTAATCAGCCCCAGCATTTT
CDR3 protein: CASSLNPNQPQHF

clone size: NA
J gene: TRBJ1-1
V gene: TRBV29-1
D gene: NA
CDR3 DNA: TGCAGCGCCCGAGAAGGGGTGGCGGCTGAAGCTTTCTTT
CDR3 protein: CSAREGVAAEAFF